This record concerns one T cell receptor beta chain sequence. Its target antigen remains unknown. No much larger clonotype is one base removed from it; base qualities were not supplied. Looking up the germline V gene yields CDR1 SGHRS and CDR2 YFSETQ. The CDR3 measures 15 amino acids from cysteine to phenylalanine. Only the CDR3 portion is preserved as DNA: 45 bases, with reading frame beginning at the first base. V loses 6 bases at its end and J loses 5 bases; junction bases beyond the gene matches: 8. These data are taken from a study of T cell changes during pregnancy in multiple sclerosis (dated by TCRdb to between 2018 and 2020). Turning to the overall study: The study examined how the T cell repertoire changed over the course of pregnancy in women with multiple sclerosis.

The library was obtained by the immunoSEQ multiplex PCR assay. Entries here come from immuneACCESS through TCRdb and include only in-frame sequences with V and J called. Some clones fail to appear in such tables; in the studies checked, an unresolved V gene covers under half of the shortfall, and the cause of the remainder is unknown. Here the sample has roughly 76,000 clones; about nine tenths occur a single time. In total, the top ten clones hold less than 0.6% of the sample. This sequence was found in a female donor with multiple sclerosis, enrolled in a pregnancy study. Sequences were derived from CD4+ T cells from peripheral blood mononuclear cells, sampled in the second trimester of pregnancy. The chain couples TRBV5-1 to TRBJ1-1, with 12 bases aligning to TRBD1. The nucleotide sequence is given as TGCGCCAGCACCCCCGGGGACAGGGGGCCAACTGAAGCTTTCTTT. The translation is CASTPGDRGPTEAFF.